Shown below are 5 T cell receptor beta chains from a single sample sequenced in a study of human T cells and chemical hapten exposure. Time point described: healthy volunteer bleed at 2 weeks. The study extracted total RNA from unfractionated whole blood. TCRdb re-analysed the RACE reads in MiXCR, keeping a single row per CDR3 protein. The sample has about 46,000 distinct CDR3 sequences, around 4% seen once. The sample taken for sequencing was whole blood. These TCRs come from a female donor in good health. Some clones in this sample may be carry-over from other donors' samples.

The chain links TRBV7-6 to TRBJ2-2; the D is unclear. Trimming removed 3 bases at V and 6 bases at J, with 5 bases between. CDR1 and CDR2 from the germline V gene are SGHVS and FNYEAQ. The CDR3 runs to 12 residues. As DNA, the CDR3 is TGTGCCAGCAGCTTTGGGGCCGGGGAGCTGTTTTTT. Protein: CASSFGAGELFF.

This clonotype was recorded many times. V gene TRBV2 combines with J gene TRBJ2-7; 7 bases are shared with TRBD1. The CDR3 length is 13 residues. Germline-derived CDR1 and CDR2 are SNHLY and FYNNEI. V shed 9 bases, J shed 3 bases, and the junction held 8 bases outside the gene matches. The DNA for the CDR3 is TGTGCCAGTACCTCCGGGACAGACTACGAGCAGTACTTC. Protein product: CASTSGTDYEQYF.

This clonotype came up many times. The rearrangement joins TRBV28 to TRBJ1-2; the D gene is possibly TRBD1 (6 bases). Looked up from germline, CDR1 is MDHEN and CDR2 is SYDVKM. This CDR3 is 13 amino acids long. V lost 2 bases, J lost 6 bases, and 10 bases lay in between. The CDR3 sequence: CASSLRWTDGYTF. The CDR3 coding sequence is TGTGCCAGCAGTTTAAGGTGGACAGATGGCTACACCTTC.

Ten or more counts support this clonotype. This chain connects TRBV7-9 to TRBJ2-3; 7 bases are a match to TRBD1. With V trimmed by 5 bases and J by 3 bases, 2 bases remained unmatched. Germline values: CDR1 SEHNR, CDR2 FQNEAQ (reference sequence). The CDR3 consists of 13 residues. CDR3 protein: CASSRGQTDTQYF. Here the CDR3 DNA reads TGTGCCAGCAGCCGGGGACAGACAGATACGCAGTATTTT. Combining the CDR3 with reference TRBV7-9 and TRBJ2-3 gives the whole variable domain DTGVSQNPRHKITKRGQNVTFRCDPISEHNRLYWYRQTLGQGPEFLTYFQNEAQLEKSRLLSDRFSAERPKGSFSTLEIQRTEQGDSAMYLCASSRGQTDTQYFGPGTRLTVL.

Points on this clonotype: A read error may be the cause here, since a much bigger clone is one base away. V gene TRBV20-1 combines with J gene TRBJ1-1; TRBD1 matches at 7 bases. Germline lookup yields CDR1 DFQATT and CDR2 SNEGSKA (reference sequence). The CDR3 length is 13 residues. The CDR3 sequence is CSPRGREDTEAFF. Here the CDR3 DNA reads TGCAGCCCCAGGGGGAGGGAGGACACTGAAGCTTTCTTT.